This T cell receptor beta chain was profiled in a study of blood T cell repertoires in COVID-19. Participants were placed into cohorts based on the clinical history they reported. In germline, CDR1 is MDHEN, CDR2 SYDVKM. The CDR3 consists of 16 residues. The J segment lost 0 bases and the V segment lost 5 bases, leaving 6 bases of the junction unmatched. The data were produced by immunoSEQ multiplex PCR, yet TCRdb's version contains in-frame clones alone and is incomplete. The sample has a few hundred thousand clones, around nine tenths seen once; the top ten hold around 2%. J is TRBJ1-4 and V is TRBV28; TRBD1 agrees at 7 bases. Sequences were obtained from PBMCs or T cells enriched from blood (not recorded which). The TCR was taken from a woman aged 55-70 years in a cohort exposed to, infected with or recovered from COVID-19 (not recorded which). CDR3 nucleotides: TGTGCCAGCAGTGGCGCCGACAGGGCAACTAATGAAAAACTGTTTTTT. Its translation: CASSGADRATNEKLFF.